What follows are 7 T cell receptor beta chains derived from one specimen sequenced in a study of cytomegalovirus exposure and HLA in healthy donors. The PCR was carried out with 60 Vbeta primers and 13 Jbeta primers. Sequencing used immunoSEQ multiplex PCR; TCRdb keeps in-frame clones, though not all of them. The profile shows fewer than 180,000 clones, 79% of them singletons. Material for sequencing was PBMCs. All receptors derive from a man between 45 and 60 years old in good health and CMV-seropositive.

The V and J genes are TRBV28 and TRBJ1-1, with a possible D match to TRBD1 (5 bases). The germline CDR1 and CDR2 sequences are MDHEN and SYDVKM. The CDR3 covers 16 residues. Deletions cut 3 bases from V and 0 bases from J, with 14 bases between. This chain's CDR3 is CASSFSGFFLNTEAFF. CDR3 sequence (DNA): TGTGCCAGCAGTTTTTCAGGGTTTTTCCTGAACACTGAAGCTTTCTTT.

The rearrangement joins TRBV10-1 to TRBJ2-5; 10 bases map to TRBD1. The CDR3 length is 15 residues. V gave up 6 bases and J gave up 2 bases; unmatched junction bases: 6. Germline assignment: CDR1 WNHNN and CDR2 SYGVQD (reference sequence). The CDR3 nucleotides read TGCGCCAGCAGGGGACAGGGGAAGGGTCAAGAGACCCAGTACTTC. Translating it yields CASRGQGKGQETQYF.

V gene TRBV10-3 combines with J gene TRBJ2-5; 10 positions match TRBD1. Matching the DNA end better, TRBJ2-7 makes the J call doubtful. CDR1 and CDR2 from the germline V gene are ENHRY and SYGVKD. CDR3 length: 15 amino acids. The CDR3 DNA follows: TGTGCCATCAGTGGGACCGGGACAGGGGCCTACGAGCAGTACTTC. Encoded protein: CAISGTGTGAYEQYF.

DNA of the CDR3: TGTGCCAGCACTGCAGGGGGCAATCAGCCCCAGCATTTT. This encodes CASTAGGNQPQHF. The chain is built from TRBV7-9 and TRBJ1-5; tentative D call: TRBD1 (6 bases). The germline CDR1 and CDR2 sequences are SEHNR and FQNEAQ (reference sequence). CDR3 length equals 13 residues. Trimming removed 7 bases from V and 2 bases from J, with 9 bases in between.

This chain uses TRBV15 with TRBJ2-1, with D possibly being TRBD2 (5 bases). There are 15 residues in the CDR3. Germline CDR1 LNHNV, CDR2 YYDKDF (reference sequence). Trimming stripped 3 bases from V and 4 bases from J, with 13 bases between. The CDR3: CATSSLLGRYNEQFF. CDR3 coding DNA: TGTGCCACCAGCAGCTTACTAGGTCGGTACAATGAGCAGTTCTTC. Using reference TRBV15 and TRBJ2-1 for the parts outside the CDR3, the full variable domain is DAMVIQNPRYQVTQFGKPVTLSCSQTLNHNVMYWYQQKSSQAPKLLFHYYDKDFNNEADTPDNFQSRRPNTSFCFLDIRSPGLGDTAMYLCATSSLLGRYNEQFFGPGTRLTVL.

The chain joins TRBV19 to TRBJ1-2; D may be TRBD1 (5 bases). From germline, CDR1 is LNHDA and CDR2 SQIVND (reference sequence). V lost 5 bases and J lost 7, with 17 bases in between. The CDR3 runs 14 residues. CDR3 nucleotides: TGTGCCAGTAGTCTCTCCGGGACTAAGTCTGGCTACACCTTC. Residues: CASSLSGTKSGYTF.

The gene calls are TRBV5-1 and TRBJ2-6; TRBD1 aligns across 9 bases. The junction had 4 bases not matched to a gene; V was cut back by 4 bases and J by 2 bases. Germline values: CDR1 SGHRS, CDR2 YFSETQ. The CDR3 has 16 amino acids. The CDR3 sequence is CASSAGQGTGANVLTF. Here the CDR3 DNA reads TGCGCCAGCAGCGCGGGACAGGGTACTGGGGCCAACGTCCTGACTTTC.